This is a list of T cell receptor beta chains from one sample in a study of blood T cells in healthy people across ages. Via MiXCR, TCRdb re-called the 5' RACE reads, giving one row per CDR3 protein. The sample records hundreds of thousands of distinct CDR3 sequences, around 25% being singletons. The same sample was also used in a study of T cells of mothers and their children.

The sample taken for sequencing was blood. The receptors come from a boy between 10 and 17 years old in good health. CDR3s include the opening cysteine and the closing phenylalanine or tryptophan. D genes are given only for firm matches. Size values are once, few and many counts, or a class for expanded clones, and some rows have none.

few	TRBV7-2	TRBJ2-5	.	CASSLGAGLNGGTQYF	TGTGCCAGCAGCTTAGGCGCGGGACTCAACGGGGGGACCCAGTACTTC
.	TRBV10-3	TRBJ2-7	TRBD1	CAIRNTGETYEQYF	TGTGCCATCAGAAATACAGGGGAGACCTACGAGCAGTACTTC
few	TRBV12-3/TRBV12-4	TRBJ1-4	.	CASTLWGGEKLFF	TGTGCCAGCACCCTGTGGGGGGGTGAAAAACTGTTTTTT
.	TRBV7-9	TRBJ2-2	TRBD1	CASSQGGQGFGGELFF	TGTGCCAGCAGCCAAGGCGGACAGGGCTTTGGCGGGGAGCTGTTTTTT
few	TRBV5-1	TRBJ1-2	.	CASSLGQPGLYGYTF	TGCGCCAGCAGCTTGGGACAGCCCGGCCTCTATGGCTACACCTTC
.	TRBV10-3	TRBJ2-3	.	CAISGGPLGKDTQYF	TGTGCCATCAGTGGGGGACCACTTGGGAAAGATACGCAGTATTTT
.	TRBV20-1	TRBJ2-3	.	CSAKTIGYTDTQYF	TGCAGTGCTAAGACTATCGGATACACAGATACGCAGTATTTT
few	TRBV18	TRBJ2-7	.	CASSSLHGVHEQYF	TGTGCCAGCTCTTCCCTTCACGGGGTTCACGAGCAGTACTTC
.	TRBV13	TRBJ2-7	.	CASSDRGRGVKDEQYF	TGTGCCAGCAGCGATAGGGGCAGGGGAGTTAAGGACGAGCAGTACTTC
.	TRBV12-3/TRBV12-4	TRBJ2-7	.	CASSPVGDGYEQYF	TGTGCCAGCAGTCCGGTGGGGGACGGCTACGAGCAGTACTTC
.	TRBV7-8	TRBJ2-6	.	CASSPSTSAEANVLTF	TGTGCCAGCAGCCCCTCGACTAGTGCTGAGGCCAACGTCCTGACTTTC
few	TRBV5-1	TRBJ1-6	TRBD1	CASSPGQGISPLHF	TGCGCCAGCAGCCCGGGACAGGGGATATCACCCCTCCACTTT
few	TRBV28	TRBJ2-7	.	CASSALGTDLAYEQYF	TGTGCCAGCAGCGCATTGGGAACTGACCTTGCCTACGAGCAGTACTTC
few	TRBV29-1	TRBJ2-7	TRBD2	CSVLAGASYEQYF	TGCAGCGTTCTAGCGGGGGCCTCCTACGAGCAGTACTTC
.	TRBV19	TRBJ2-1	TRBD2	CASIGTSGTYNEQFF	TGTGCCAGTATAGGGACTAGCGGAACCTACAATGAGCAGTTCTTC
.	TRBV29-1	TRBJ2-1	.	CSVEDRGQGAYNEQFF	TGCAGCGTTGAAGATCGTGGGCAGGGAGCCTACAATGAGCAGTTCTTC
.	TRBV7-9	TRBJ1-2	.	CASRLPVGGYTF	TGTGCCAGCAGGCTGCCGGTGGGGGGCTACACCTTC
.	TRBV29-1	TRBJ1-1	.	CSVGPGQRMNTEAFF	TGCAGCGTCGGACCCGGGCAACGCATGAACACTGAAGCTTTCTTT
few	TRBV28	TRBJ2-7	TRBD1	CASRDHDRGSHEQYF	TGTGCCAGCAGGGATCATGACAGGGGGTCCCACGAGCAGTACTTC
.	TRBV10-2	TRBJ2-1	.	CASSGPSYNEQFF	TGCGCCAGCAGTGGTCCTTCTTACAATGAGCAGTTCTTC
.	TRBV20-1	TRBJ1-2	.	CSASEGNYGYTF	TGCAGTGCTAGCGAGGGGAACTATGGCTACACCTTC
few	TRBV18	TRBJ2-7	TRBD2	CASSPPGLAGAGQYF	TGTGCCAGCTCACCGCCGGGACTAGCGGGAGCGGGGCAGTACTTC
few	TRBV7-8	TRBJ2-1	TRBD1	CASSLPPDRGKFF	TGTGCCAGCAGCTTACCCCCGGACAGGGGCAAGTTCTTC
few	TRBV29-1	TRBJ1-1	TRBD1	CSVVRTGIYYEAFF	TGCAGCGTTGTTCGGACAGGGATCTATTATGAAGCTTTCTTT
.	TRBV19	TRBJ2-6	.	CASSIWAGSIDSGANVLTF	TGTGCCAGTAGTATTTGGGCAGGGAGTATCGACTCTGGGGCCAACGTCCTGACTTTC
few	TRBV7-8	TRBJ1-2	.	CASTQDFYGYTF	TGTGCCAGCACCCAGGACTTCTATGGCTACACCTTC
.	TRBV28	TRBJ2-1	TRBD1	CASSLPGTGNKEQFF	TGTGCCAGCAGTCTGCCCGGGACAGGGAACAAAGAGCAGTTCTTC
.	TRBV6-5	TRBJ2-1	.	CASSYGGRSNEQFF	TGTGCCAGCAGTTACGGGGGCCGGAGCAATGAGCAGTTCTTC